This T cell receptor (beta chain) was documented in a study of blood T cell repertoires in COVID-19. Study-level information: The United States, Italy and Spain were the sources of the acute and convalescent COVID-19 samples. PBMCs, B-cell-depleted T cells, or T cells were the source of the cDNA or gDNA that made up the material.

Trimming took 1 base from V and 5 from J; bases not matched to a gene: 6. The CDR3 extends over 15 amino acids. Germline CDR1 and CDR2: SGHRS and YFSETQ. Study processing details: Researchers report that nucleated cell counts were estimated from reference gene primer amplification. Data came from immunoSEQ multiplex PCR; TCRdb stores just in-frame clones and leaves some out. That table is the source of V, J and clone size, and D and trimming were worked out from the DNA. The sample has approximately 150,000 clones, about 86% seen once. The chain uses TRBV5-1 and TRBJ2-1; the match to TRBD1 covers 7 bases. Sequencing was done on a sample of peripheral blood. This receptor was taken from a woman in her 70s with acute or convalescent COVID-19. As DNA, the CDR3 is TGCGCCAGCAGCTTGATACAGGGGCAGAACAATGAGCAGTTCTTC. Its translation is CASSLIQGQNNEQFF.